These T cell receptor beta chains were read from a single sample in a study of T-cell memory formation after mild COVID-19. TCRdb re-derived calls from the 5' RACE reads in MiXCR, one entry per CDR3 protein. The sample carries tens of thousands of distinct CDR3 sequences, approximately 15% recorded once. Sequenced input: PBMCs or a T cell subset sorted from them (not recorded which). The source of these receptors is an adult woman who had mild COVID-19 (a few samples of this study predate the infection). Cell type and time point are not known. Each CDR3 is given with its conserved first and last residue. The D gene is left open where the match is weak. The size of a clone is reported for some rows only, either as once, few or many, or as a class for expanded clones.

V gene: TRBV4-2
D gene: TRBD2
clone size: NA
J gene: TRBJ2-2
CDR3 protein: CASSHFAGGPDTGELFF
CDR3 DNA: TGTGCCAGCAGCCACTTTGCGGGGGGGCCGGACACCGGGGAGCTGTTTTTT

V gene: TRBV7-8
D gene: TRBD1
clone size: few
J gene: TRBJ2-3
CDR3 protein: CASSSGTGADTQYF
CDR3 DNA: TGTGCCAGCAGCTCAGGGACAGGGGCAGATACGCAGTATTTT

V gene: TRBV7-2
D gene: NA
clone size: few
J gene: TRBJ2-7
CDR3 protein: CASSLSTAVSLSDFHEQYF
CDR3 DNA: TGTGCCAGCAGCTTGTCAACAGCAGTATCCCTCTCGGATTTTCACGAGCAGTACTTC

V gene: TRBV5-5
D gene: NA
clone size: few
J gene: TRBJ2-2
CDR3 protein: CASSRTANTGELFF
CDR3 DNA: TGTGCCAGCAGCAGGACCGCGAACACCGGGGAGCTGTTTTTT

V gene: TRBV6-2/TRBV6-3
D gene: NA
clone size: once
J gene: TRBJ1-5
CDR3 protein: CASSAGAGNQPQHF
CDR3 DNA: TGTGCCAGCAGTGCAGGGGCAGGCAATCAGCCCCAGCATTTT

V gene: TRBV6-5
D gene: NA
clone size: NA
J gene: TRBJ1-1
CDR3 protein: CASSYGRGTEAFF
CDR3 DNA: TGTGCCAGCAGTTACGGGCGGGGGACTGAAGCTTTCTTT

V gene: TRBV24-1
D gene: NA
clone size: NA
J gene: TRBJ2-5
CDR3 protein: CATSDRTQYF
CDR3 DNA: TGTGCCACCAGTGACCGTACGCAGTACTTC

V gene: TRBV29-1
D gene: NA
clone size: many
J gene: TRBJ2-7
CDR3 protein: CSVEHAGKQSYEQYF
CDR3 DNA: TGCAGCGTTGAACATGCGGGCAAACAATCCTACGAGCAGTACTTC

V gene: TRBV6-1
D gene: NA
clone size: few
J gene: TRBJ2-1
CDR3 protein: CASSEGGFEQFF
CDR3 DNA: TGTGCCAGCAGTGAAGGAGGTTTTGAGCAGTTCTTC

V gene: TRBV12-3/TRBV12-4
D gene: TRBD2
clone size: few
J gene: TRBJ2-1
CDR3 protein: CASSLALAGGPGSYNEQFF
CDR3 DNA: TGTGCCAGCAGTTTAGCACTAGCGGGAGGGCCGGGATCCTACAATGAGCAGTTCTTC